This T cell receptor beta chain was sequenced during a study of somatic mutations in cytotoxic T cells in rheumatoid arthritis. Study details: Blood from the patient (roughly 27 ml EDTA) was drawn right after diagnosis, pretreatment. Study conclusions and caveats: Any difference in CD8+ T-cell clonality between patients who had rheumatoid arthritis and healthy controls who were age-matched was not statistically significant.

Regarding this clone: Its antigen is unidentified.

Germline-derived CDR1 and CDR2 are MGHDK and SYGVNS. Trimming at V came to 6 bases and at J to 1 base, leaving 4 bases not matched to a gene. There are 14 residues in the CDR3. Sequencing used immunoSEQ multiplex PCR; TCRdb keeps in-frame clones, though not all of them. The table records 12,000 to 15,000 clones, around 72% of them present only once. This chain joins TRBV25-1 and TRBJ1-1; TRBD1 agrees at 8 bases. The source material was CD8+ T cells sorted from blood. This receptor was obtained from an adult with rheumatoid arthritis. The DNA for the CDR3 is TGTGCCAGCAGGGCAGGGGGCGGGAACACTGAAGCTTTCTTT. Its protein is CASRAGGGNTEAFF.